These 23 T cell receptor beta chains came from one sample sequenced in a study of T cell changes during pregnancy in multiple sclerosis. Data came from immunoSEQ multiplex PCR; TCRdb stores just in-frame clones and leaves some out. This sample carries tens of thousands of clones, about 90% of them seen once, and the ten largest clones take 0.86%. This sample comprised peripheral blood, obtained in the second trimester of pregnancy. The receptors were sampled from a female donor with multiple sclerosis, enrolled in a pregnancy study.

The J gene is TRBJ1-2, the V gene TRBV2; a possible D gene is TRBD1 (5 bases). The CDR3 is made up of 13 amino acids. Per the germline V gene, CDR1 is SNHLY and CDR2 is FYNNEI. V was shortened by 7 bases and J by 5 bases, with 14 bases between the two germline ends. The CDR3 nucleotides read TGTGCCAGCACCTACGGGGGGAGGTATGGCTACACCTTC. Amino acids: CASTYGGRYGYTF.

This chain links TRBV7-2 with TRBJ2-7, with TRBD1 identical over 9 bases. The junction had 2 bases not matched to a gene; V was cut back by 3 bases and J by 2 bases. The CDR3 spans 14 residues. Germline lookup yields CDR1 SGHTA and CDR2 FQGNSA. CDR3 in DNA: TGTGCCAGCAGCTTGCGGACAGGGGCCTACGAGCAGTACTTC. Protein sequence: CASSLRTGAYEQYF.

The chain joins TRBV27 to TRBJ1-2; perhaps TRBD1 as D (6 bases). Trimming removed 5 bases at V and 5 bases at J, with 15 bases between. Germline loops: CDR1 MNHEY, CDR2 SMNVEV (reference sequence). The CDR3 totals 14 residues. As DNA, the CDR3 is TGTGCCAGCAGTCCTGCCCGGACAGTATATGGCTACACCTTC. Its protein product is CASSPARTVYGYTF.

V is TRBV4-1 and J is TRBJ1-6; 9 bases are shared with TRBD1. Germline values: CDR1 MGHRA, CDR2 YSYEKL. CDR3 length: 17 residues. J was trimmed by 8 bases and V by 0 bases; bases with no gene match: 8. CDR3 nucleotides: TGCGCCAGCAGCCAAGAAGGCGGGACAGGGAAGTATTCACCCCTCCACTTT. This codes for CASSQEGGTGKYSPLHF.

This chain links TRBV7-9 with TRBJ2-1; TRBD1 might be the D (6 bases). The CDR3 runs to 13 residues. V dropped 5 bases and J dropped 8 bases, with 13 bases sitting between them. In germline, CDR1 is SEHNR, CDR2 FQNEAQ (reference sequence). DNA for the CDR3: TGTGCCAGCAGCCCCAGGGGCTGGCATGAGCAGTTCTTC. This sequence encodes CASSPRGWHEQFF.

The CDR3 region has the DNA TGTGCCAGCAGCCAGGGGCCAGCCTCTGGAAACACCATATATTTT. This gives the protein CASSQGPASGNTIYF. The chain couples TRBV7-2 to TRBJ1-3, with D tentatively TRBD1 (6 bases). V lost 5 bases to trimming and J lost 0 bases, with 11 bases between them. The length of the CDR3 is 15 residues. In germline, CDR1 is SGHTA, CDR2 FQGNSA.

The CDR3 nucleotides read TGTGCCAGCAGTCAAAAAGGGGGCACAGATACGCAGTATTTT. Protein: CASSQKGGTDTQYF. The V gene is TRBV11-3, the J gene TRBJ2-3; D is possibly TRBD1 (5 bases). The CDR3 has 14 residues. With 6 bases removed from V and 1 base from J, the gap between germline ends came to 11 bases. The germline V gene has CDR1 SGHNT and CDR2 YENEEA.

This clone appeared a few times. The J gene is TRBJ1-6, the V gene TRBV2, with TRBD1 matching 8 bases. Looked up from germline, CDR1 is SNHLY and CDR2 is FYNNEI. There are 13 residues in the CDR3. Unmatched junction bases numbered 6, after V lost 7 bases and J lost 10 bases. CDR3 loop: CASKGQGGSPLHF. Here the CDR3 DNA reads TGTGCCAGCAAAGGACAGGGCGGGTCACCCCTCCACTTT.

CDR3 coding DNA: TGTGCCAGCAGCCCCTGGATGAGGGGGACTGAAGCTTTCTTT. Translated: CASSPWMRGTEAFF. The V call is TRBV5-6, the J call TRBJ1-1; D is perhaps TRBD1 (6 bases). Germline V gene lookup returns CDR1 SGHDT and CDR2 YYEEEE. V lost 4 bases and J lost 5, with 15 bases in between. This CDR3 contains 14 residues.

V usage is TRBV5-1 and J usage is TRBJ2-5; 14 bases map to TRBD2. This CDR3 is built from 16 residues. Germline lookup yields CDR1 SGHRS and CDR2 YFSETQ. V lost 4 bases to trimming and J lost 4 bases; unmatched junction nucleotides: 6. The CDR3, as DNA: TGCGCCAGCAGCCAGACTAGCGGGGGGGCCGGAGAGACCCAGTACTTC. Encoded protein: CASSQTSGGAGETQYF.

V and J are TRBV15 and TRBJ1-5; D is perhaps TRBD1 (5 bases). This CDR3 is built from 12 residues. Per the germline V gene, CDR1 is LNHNV and CDR2 is YYDKDF (reference sequence). V lost 8 bases and J lost 4, with 9 bases in between. CDR3 sequence: CATSGGNQPQHF. DNA of the CDR3: TGTGCCACCTCCGGGGGGAATCAGCCCCAGCATTTT.

The chain uses TRBV6-5 and TRBJ1-5; no definite D call. Germline CDR1 MNHEY, CDR2 SVGAGI. The CDR3 length is 14 residues. V was trimmed by 7 bases and J by 0 bases, leaving 10 bases between them. CDR3 in DNA: TGTGCCAGCACCCCCAGGTCTAGCAATCAGCCCCAGCATTTT. It encodes CASTPRSSNQPQHF.

The chain employs TRBV19 and TRBJ2-7, with D possibly being TRBD1 (6 bases). Trimming removed 5 bases at V and 2 bases at J, with 13 bases between. The CDR3 totals 14 residues. Germline-derived CDR1 and CDR2 are LNHDA and SQIVND (reference sequence). The CDR3 reads CASSSLQGPYEQYF. DNA for the CDR3: TGTGCCAGTAGTTCTTTACAGGGCCCCTACGAGCAGTACTTC.

The chain carries TRBV6-1 and TRBJ1-2; 7 bases line up with TRBD1. The CDR3 sequence is 14 residues long. CDR1 is MNHNS and CDR2 is SASEGT in the germline V gene. Losses at the gene ends were 4 bases for V and 8 bases for J; bases not matched to a gene: 10. The CDR3 protein is CASSGTGVWGGYTF. Here the CDR3 DNA reads TGTGCCAGCAGTGGTACAGGGGTTTGGGGGGGCTACACCTTC.

The chain carries TRBV7-8 and TRBJ1-4; D not certain. This CDR3 is built from 15 residues. The ends were cut back, 4 bases at V and 4 bases at J, with 13 bases in the middle. The germline V gene encodes CDR1 SGHVS and CDR2 FQNEAQ. The CDR3 DNA follows: TGTGCCAGCAGCTCTCGGGGAACCCTTAATGAAAAACTGTTTTTT. Protein sequence: CASSSRGTLNEKLFF.

The V gene is TRBV2, the J gene TRBJ2-3, with unresolved D. CDR1 and CDR2 (germline): SNHLY, FYNNEI. This CDR3 is 12 amino acids long. Trimming took 6 bases from V and 5 from J, leaving 9 bases between them. CDR3 DNA: TGTGCCAGCAGGGAAAGCCTAGATACGCAGTATTTT. Translated, it gives CASRESLDTQYF. Together with reference TRBV2 and TRBJ2-3, the CDR3 gives the full variable domain: EPEVTQTPSHQVTQMGQEVILRCVPISNHLYFYWYRQILGQKVEFLVSFYNNEISEKSEIFDDQFSVERPDGSNFTLKIRSTKLEDSAMYFCASRESLDTQYFGPGTRLTVL.

This chain links TRBV4-2 with TRBJ2-1, with D possibly TRBD1 on 5 matching bases. The CDR3 spans 16 residues. The ends were cut back, 1 base at V and 7 bases at J, with 17 bases in the middle. CDR1 LGHNA and CDR2 YNFKEQ come from the germline V gene. CDR3 nucleotide sequence: TGTGCCAGCAGCCAAGTGACGGACAACCCTTCTAATGAGCAGTTCTTC. Its translation: CASSQVTDNPSNEQFF.

The rearrangement links TRBV7-9 to TRBJ1-1; weak D call: TRBD1 (6 bases). V lost 3 bases and J lost 5, with 13 bases in between. CDR3 length equals 14 residues. Per the germline V gene, CDR1 is SEHNR and CDR2 is FQNEAQ (reference sequence). The CDR3 region has the DNA TGTGCCAGCAGCTTCGAGGGCAGGGGTACTGAAGCTTTCTTT. Its protein is CASSFEGRGTEAFF.

The gene calls are TRBV7-3 and TRBJ2-7, with TRBD2 matching 13 bases. This CDR3 region has 15 residues. Germline CDR1 and CDR2: SGHTA and FQGTGA. Trimming cost V 8 bases and J 4 bases; bases outside gene matches: 8. The CDR3 reads CASQTSGGRQYEQYF. CDR3 DNA: TGTGCCAGCCAGACTAGCGGGGGGCGGCAATACGAGCAGTACTTC.

The rearrangement joins TRBV6-6 to TRBJ1-4; no clear D. Per the germline V gene, CDR1 is MNHNY and CDR2 is SVGAGI (reference sequence). The ends were cut back, 7 bases at V and 0 bases at J, with 9 bases in the middle. The CDR3 sequence is 14 residues long. The DNA of the CDR3 is TGTGCCAGCACCTTCACGGCAACTAATGAAAAACTGTTTTTT. Translated, it gives CASTFTATNEKLFF.

The J gene is TRBJ2-7, the V gene TRBV4-2; the D is unclear. With 0 bases removed from V and 4 bases from J, the gap between germline ends came to 7 bases. The CDR3 length is 13 residues. CDR1 LGHNA and CDR2 YNFKEQ come from the germline V gene. The CDR3 spells CASSQERLYEQYF. The DNA for the CDR3 is TGTGCCAGCAGCCAAGAAAGACTTTACGAGCAGTACTTC.

This clone appeared a single time. V is TRBV4-1 and J is TRBJ2-7; 7 bases align to TRBD1. Losses at the gene ends were 4 bases for V and 5 bases for J; bases not matched to a gene: 5. The CDR3 length is 13 residues. Germline assignment: CDR1 MGHRA and CDR2 YSYEKL. The CDR3 here is CASSLNRGHEQYF. The CDR3 DNA is TGCGCCAGCAGCCTTAACAGGGGCCACGAGCAGTACTTC.

The chain employs TRBV7-9 and TRBJ1-1; D possibly corresponds to TRBD1 (6 bases). The CDR3 runs to 10 residues. The V gene lost 5 bases and the J gene lost 8 bases, with 6 bases spanning the gap. CDR1 is SEHNR and CDR2 is FQNEAQ in the germline V gene (reference sequence). CDR3: CASSQGEAFF. The CDR3 DNA reads TGTGCCAGCAGCCAGGGGGAAGCTTTCTTT.